Included here is one TCR beta chain sequence, with context. The antigen is unknown. This CDR3 has 14 residues. Trimming removed 1 base at V and 9 bases at J, with 13 bases between. The V gene's germline CDR1 is LGHDT and CDR2 YNNKEL (reference sequence). Relapsing-remitting disease, either stable or active, was present in the treatment-naive patients who were the multiple sclerosis controls. Isolation of CD8+ and CD4+ T cells was performed negatively, whereas enrichment of TEMRA cells was done by FACS. This record belongs to a study of CD8 T cells in Susac syndrome. Random hexamers were used to reverse transcribe roughly 0.45 to 1 ug of RNA. An immunoSEQ multiplex PCR amplified TCR beta CDR3 over 54 Vbeta and 13 Jbeta. One entry per CDR3 protein results from TCRdb running MiXCR on the immunoSEQ multiplex PCR reads. The table records 110,000 or so distinct CDR3 sequences, around 94% of them present only once.

Broader study findings: A relatively small number of individuals underwent TCR sequencing and HLA analysis.

The origin of this receptor is a human donor with multiple sclerosis. Sample: CD4+ T cells from PBMCs. V usage is TRBV3-1 and J usage is TRBJ2-1; D is uncertain. The CDR3 protein is CASSQANRGTEQFF. The CDR3 region has the DNA TGTGCCAGCAGCCAAGCCAATAGAGGCACTGAGCAGTTCTTC.